The sample holds many counts of the clone carrying this TCR beta chain. Antigen specificity is unknown. Separate cDNA molecules each had unique molecular identifiers attached to them. MiXCR, applied by TCRdb to the 5' RACE reads, yields one record per CDR3 protein. The sample has tens of thousands of distinct CDR3 sequences; about 5.6% are singletons. The data were taken from a study of early T cells in non-severe SARS-CoV-2 infection. Study-wide context: Unsorted whole blood bulk RNA was sequenced, with unpaired chains.

The study, taken as a whole, reports: Anti-spike CD8 responses were favored in VDJdb matching, and private and CD4 specificities were missed.

The V end lost 6 bases, the J end lost 7 bases, and 13 bases lay between the germline ends. The CDR3 runs to 13 residues. Germline CDR1 DFQATT, CDR2 SNEGSKA (reference sequence). Sequencing was performed on whole blood. The TCR originated in an adult who was a healthcare worker with PCR-confirmed SARS-CoV-2 infection or an uninfected control (not recorded which). The gene calls are TRBV20-1 and TRBJ1-6; possible D gene TRBD1, 6 bases. In DNA form, the CDR3 reads TGCAGTGCGTCACGGGACACGAATTCACCCCTCCACTTT. It codes for CSASRDTNSPLHF.